These T cell receptor beta chains were read from a single sample in a study of blood T cells in healthy people across ages. TCRdb re-called the 5' RACE reads with MiXCR, one entry per CDR3 protein. The sample shows 650,000 to 700,000 distinct CDR3 sequences, roughly 30% of them seen only once. Sample: blood. The receptors stem from a woman older than 75 in good health. CDR3s include the opening cysteine and the closing phenylalanine or tryptophan. D genes are given only for firm matches. A row's size may be missing; if present it is once, few, many or a size class.

d_gene: .
abundance: few
j_gene: TRBJ1-2
v_gene: TRBV7-2
CDR3nt: TGTGCCAGCAGCACCCCCCAGGGGACCCGGTATGGCTACACCTTC
CDR3aa: CASSTPQGTRYGYTF

d_gene: TRBD1
abundance: .
j_gene: TRBJ1-4
v_gene: TRBV5-4
CDR3nt: TGTGCCAGCAGCCTGGGACAGACCGCAACTAATGAAAAACTGTTTTTT
CDR3aa: CASSLGQTATNEKLFF

d_gene: TRBD1
abundance: many
j_gene: TRBJ1-1
v_gene: TRBV7-2
CDR3nt: TGTGCCAGCAGCTTAGGGGGGGACAGGGTCACTGAAGCTTTCTTT
CDR3aa: CASSLGGDRVTEAFF

d_gene: .
abundance: many
j_gene: TRBJ2-6
v_gene: TRBV12-3/TRBV12-4
CDR3nt: TGTGCCAGTTGGAACTCTGGGGCCAACGTCCTGACTTTC
CDR3aa: CASWNSGANVLTF

d_gene: TRBD2
abundance: many
j_gene: TRBJ2-5
v_gene: TRBV7-8
CDR3nt: TGTGCCAGCAGCCCTTCGATACTAGCGGGGGGGCAAGAGACCCAGTACTTC
CDR3aa: CASSPSILAGGQETQYF

d_gene: TRBD1
abundance: .
j_gene: TRBJ2-6
v_gene: TRBV28
CDR3nt: TGTGCCAGCACCCGAGGACAGGCGTGGGGCAACGTCCTGACTTTC
CDR3aa: CASTRGQAWGNVLTF

d_gene: .
abundance: .
j_gene: TRBJ2-2
v_gene: TRBV9
CDR3nt: TGTGCCAGCAGCGTAGCCGTCACCGGGGAGCTGTTTTTT
CDR3aa: CASSVAVTGELFF

d_gene: .
abundance: .
j_gene: TRBJ2-5
v_gene: TRBV6-5
CDR3nt: TGTGCCAGCAGTTACGGCAGGGGTCCAGAGACCCAGTACTTC
CDR3aa: CASSYGRGPETQYF

d_gene: TRBD2
abundance: many
j_gene: TRBJ2-3
v_gene: TRBV20-1
CDR3nt: TGCAGTGCTAGAGATCTTGGAGCGGGGGGGATTCTAGATACGCAGTATTTT
CDR3aa: CSARDLGAGGILDTQYF

d_gene: TRBD1
abundance: many
j_gene: TRBJ1-5
v_gene: TRBV7-9
CDR3nt: TGTGCCAGCAGCTTGGAAACCGGGACAGGGGAAAATCAGCCCCAGCATTTT
CDR3aa: CASSLETGTGENQPQHF

d_gene: .
abundance: many
j_gene: TRBJ2-1
v_gene: TRBV5-1
CDR3nt: TGCGCCAGCAGCTCCGGACCCCTAGGTGGGAATGAGCAGTTCTTC
CDR3aa: CASSSGPLGGNEQFF

d_gene: .
abundance: .
j_gene: TRBJ1-5
v_gene: TRBV6-6
CDR3nt: TGTGCCAGCAGTTACTCTTCAGTGTCCCAGCATTTT
CDR3aa: CASSYSSVSQHF

d_gene: TRBD2
abundance: .
j_gene: TRBJ2-1
v_gene: TRBV20-1
CDR3nt: TGCAGTGCTAACTTGCCGAGCGGGACCTACAATGAGCAGTTCTTC
CDR3aa: CSANLPSGTYNEQFF

d_gene: TRBD1
abundance: .
j_gene: TRBJ1-4
v_gene: TRBV20-1
CDR3nt: TGCAGTGCTAGAGGCATGATGGGACAGGGAGCGGTGTTGTTT
CDR3aa: CSARGMMGQGAVLF

d_gene: .
abundance: many
j_gene: TRBJ2-7
v_gene: TRBV9
CDR3nt: TGTGCCAGCAGCGTAGATCAGGGAGGCGAGCAGTACTTC
CDR3aa: CASSVDQGGEQYF

d_gene: TRBD2
abundance: many
j_gene: TRBJ2-5
v_gene: TRBV12-3/TRBV12-4
CDR3nt: TGTGCCAGCAGCCATACTAGCGGGGGGCCTAGTCGGGAGACCCAGTACTTC
CDR3aa: CASSHTSGGPSRETQYF

d_gene: TRBD2
abundance: many
j_gene: TRBJ2-1
v_gene: TRBV20-1
CDR3nt: TGCAGTGCTAGGGGAGGGACTAGCGGGGGCTACAATGAGCAGTTCTTC
CDR3aa: CSARGGTSGGYNEQFF

d_gene: .
abundance: many
j_gene: TRBJ2-3
v_gene: TRBV10-3
CDR3nt: TGTGCCATCGGGACGAACGAGGGGGGCACAGATACGCAGTATTTT
CDR3aa: CAIGTNEGGTDTQYF

d_gene: TRBD1
abundance: many
j_gene: TRBJ1-1
v_gene: TRBV30
CDR3nt: TGTGCCTGGAGTGGGCAGGGGGATACTGAAGCTTTCTTT
CDR3aa: CAWSGQGDTEAFF

d_gene: TRBD2
abundance: many
j_gene: TRBJ2-7
v_gene: TRBV7-2
CDR3nt: TGTGCCAGCAGCGCCTCTGGGACTAGCGGGGGCACCTACGAGCAGTACTTC
CDR3aa: CASSASGTSGGTYEQYF

d_gene: TRBD1
abundance: .
j_gene: TRBJ2-1
v_gene: TRBV7-3
CDR3nt: TGTGCCAGCAGCACCCAGGGACAGGGGACGTACAATGAGCAGTTCTTC
CDR3aa: CASSTQGQGTYNEQFF

d_gene: TRBD2
abundance: .
j_gene: TRBJ2-3
v_gene: TRBV20-1
CDR3nt: TGCAGTGCTAAGACTAGCGGGGTGGCAGATACGCAGTATTTT
CDR3aa: CSAKTSGVADTQYF

d_gene: .
abundance: .
j_gene: TRBJ2-1
v_gene: TRBV5-1
CDR3nt: TGCGCCAGCAGCGCCCTTGGTCGGGGAGCTCCCCTCAATGAGCAGTTCTTC
CDR3aa: CASSALGRGAPLNEQFF

d_gene: TRBD1
abundance: .
j_gene: TRBJ1-6
v_gene: TRBV7-2
CDR3nt: TGTGCCAGCAGCTTAGTCGGACAGGGGGTTAACTATAATTCACCCCTCCACTTT
CDR3aa: CASSLVGQGVNYNSPLHF

d_gene: TRBD1
abundance: many
j_gene: TRBJ2-5
v_gene: TRBV11-2
CDR3nt: TGTGCCAGCAGCTCGCAACAGGGGTACCAAGAGACCCAGTACTTC
CDR3aa: CASSSQQGYQETQYF

d_gene: TRBD1
abundance: few
j_gene: TRBJ1-1
v_gene: TRBV7-9
CDR3nt: TGTGCCAGCAGCTTAGGAGACAGGGTGTTCACTGAAGCTTTCTTT
CDR3aa: CASSLGDRVFTEAFF

d_gene: .
abundance: .
j_gene: TRBJ1-4
v_gene: TRBV29-1
CDR3nt: TGCAGCGTTGGGAAGGCCGGGGCTTCTAATGAAAAACTGTTTTTT
CDR3aa: CSVGKAGASNEKLFF

d_gene: .
abundance: few
j_gene: TRBJ1-4
v_gene: TRBV5-6
CDR3nt: TGTGCCAGCAGCTTGCTCGACGGACGAAATGAAAAACTGTTTTTT
CDR3aa: CASSLLDGRNEKLFF

d_gene: .
abundance: many
j_gene: TRBJ1-5
v_gene: TRBV20-1
CDR3nt: TGCAGTGCTAGAGAAGCAATCCCTAATCAGCCCCAGCATTTT
CDR3aa: CSAREAIPNQPQHF

d_gene: TRBD1
abundance: many
j_gene: TRBJ2-7
v_gene: TRBV19
CDR3nt: TGTGCCAGTAGTATAGCAGTCAGGGGGACGTACGAGCAGTACTTC
CDR3aa: CASSIAVRGTYEQYF

d_gene: TRBD2
abundance: .
j_gene: TRBJ2-3
v_gene: TRBV2
CDR3nt: TGTGCCAGCAAGGCTAGCGGTCCTAGCACAGATACGCAGTATTTT
CDR3aa: CASKASGPSTDTQYF

d_gene: .
abundance: many
j_gene: TRBJ2-5
v_gene: TRBV15
CDR3nt: TGTGCCACCAGCCTCCCCGGGGCAGGTCAAGAGACCCAGTACTTC
CDR3aa: CATSLPGAGQETQYF

d_gene: .
abundance: many
j_gene: TRBJ1-2
v_gene: TRBV7-2
CDR3nt: TGTGCCAGCAGCTTCAAGCAGTCTTATGGCTACACCTTC
CDR3aa: CASSFKQSYGYTF

d_gene: TRBD1
abundance: many
j_gene: TRBJ2-5
v_gene: TRBV20-1
CDR3nt: TGCAGTGCCATCAGGGGGTCGGGCCAAGAGACCCAGTACTTC
CDR3aa: CSAIRGSGQETQYF

d_gene: .
abundance: many
j_gene: TRBJ2-5
v_gene: TRBV3-1
CDR3nt: TGTGCCAGCAGCCAAGATTTAAGGCAAGAGACCCAGTACTTC
CDR3aa: CASSQDLRQETQYF

d_gene: .
abundance: .
j_gene: TRBJ1-5
v_gene: TRBV12-3/TRBV12-4
CDR3nt: TGTGCCAGCAAGAGGTCTGATCAGCCCCAGCATTTT
CDR3aa: CASKRSDQPQHF

d_gene: .
abundance: .
j_gene: TRBJ2-1
v_gene: TRBV9
CDR3nt: TGTGCCAGCAGCGTAGCGGAGGGGGTTCACTACAATGAGCAGTTCTTC
CDR3aa: CASSVAEGVHYNEQFF

d_gene: TRBD2
abundance: many
j_gene: TRBJ2-5
v_gene: TRBV3-1
CDR3nt: TGTGCCAGCAGCCCGACCGGGACTAGGCCGAACCAAGAGACCCAGTACTTC
CDR3aa: CASSPTGTRPNQETQYF

d_gene: .
abundance: .
j_gene: TRBJ2-2
v_gene: TRBV4-2
CDR3nt: TGTGCGACCAGACAGGCGGACACCGGGGAGCTGTTTTTT
CDR3aa: CATRQADTGELFF

d_gene: TRBD2
abundance: many
j_gene: TRBJ2-5
v_gene: TRBV4-2
CDR3nt: TGTGCCAGCAGCCGCTCGGGCGGGGGGGAGGAGACCCAGTACTTC
CDR3aa: CASSRSGGGEETQYF

d_gene: .
abundance: few
j_gene: TRBJ1-6
v_gene: TRBV6-5
CDR3nt: TGTGCCAGCTGGACGGAAAATTCACCCCTCCACTTT
CDR3aa: CASWTENSPLHF

d_gene: .
abundance: many
j_gene: TRBJ2-7
v_gene: TRBV5-1
CDR3nt: TGCGCCAGCAGCCCCCGCGGGTACGACGAGCAGTACTTC
CDR3aa: CASSPRGYDEQYF

d_gene: TRBD2
abundance: many
j_gene: TRBJ2-6
v_gene: TRBV27
CDR3nt: TGTGCCAGCAGTTTACTAGCGGGGACGGGGGCCAACGTCCTGACTTTC
CDR3aa: CASSLLAGTGANVLTF

d_gene: .
abundance: many
j_gene: TRBJ1-5
v_gene: TRBV5-5
CDR3nt: TGTGCCAGCACCCCCGGGGATAGCAATCAGCCCCAGCATTTT
CDR3aa: CASTPGDSNQPQHF